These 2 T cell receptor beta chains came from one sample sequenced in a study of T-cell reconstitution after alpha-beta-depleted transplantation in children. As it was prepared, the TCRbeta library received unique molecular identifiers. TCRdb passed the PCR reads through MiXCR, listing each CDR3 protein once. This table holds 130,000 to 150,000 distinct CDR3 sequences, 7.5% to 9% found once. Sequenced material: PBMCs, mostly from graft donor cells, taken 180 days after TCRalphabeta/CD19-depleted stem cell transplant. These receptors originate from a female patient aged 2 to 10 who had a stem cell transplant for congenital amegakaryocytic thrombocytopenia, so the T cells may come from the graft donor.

CDR3 in amino acids: CASSLGGQRSDTQYF. CDR3 sequence (DNA): TGCGCCAGCAGCTTGGGGGGACAGCGCTCGGATACGCAGTATTTT. This chain connects TRBV5-1 to TRBJ2-3, with 7 bases aligning to TRBD1. Trimming at V came to 0 bases and at J to 6 bases, leaving 7 bases not matched to a gene. The CDR3 is made up of 15 amino acids. Germline CDR1 is SGHRS and CDR2 is YFSETQ.

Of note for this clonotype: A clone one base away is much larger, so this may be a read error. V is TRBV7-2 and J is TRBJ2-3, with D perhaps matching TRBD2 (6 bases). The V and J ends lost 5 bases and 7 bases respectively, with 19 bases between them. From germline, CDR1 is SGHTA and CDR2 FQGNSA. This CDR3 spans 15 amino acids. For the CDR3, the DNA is TGTGCCAGCAGCCCACCGGGAGTGGTCAGAAATACGCAGTATTTT. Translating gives CASSPPGVVRNTQYF.